This T cell receptor beta chain was sequenced during a study of blood T cell repertoires in COVID-19. TCRdb's copy holds only in-frame clones and misses some; the assay was immunoSEQ multiplex PCR. This repertoire shows over 200,000 clones, roughly 86% found once; its top ten account for about 10%. This CDR3 region has 13 residues. Germline lookup yields CDR1 SQVTM and CDR2 ANQGSEA. Deletions cut 7 bases from V and 4 bases from J, with 16 bases between. V and J are TRBV29-1 and TRBJ1-2, with D possibly TRBD1 on 6 matching bases. Source material: peripheral blood. This receptor was identified in a man aged 35 to 55 who had recovered from COVID-19. CDR3 nucleotide sequence: TGCAGCGCAGACGGGGGAGGGGGCTATGGCTACACCTTC. Protein product: CSADGGGGYGYTF.